These 23 T cell receptor beta chains were all obtained from the same sample, sequenced in a study of sequential checkpoint blockade in melanoma (dated 2019 in TCRdb). The library came from the immunoSEQ multiplex PCR assay. Entries here come from immuneACCESS through TCRdb and include only in-frame sequences with V and J called. Some clones fail to appear in such tables; in the studies checked, an unresolved V gene covers under half of the shortfall, and the cause of the remainder is unknown. This sample has approximately 9,700 clones in its table, and 20% to 30% of those were observed once. The top ten clonotypes cover roughly a sixth of the sample. The sample's treatment or condition label, in plain terms: randomized to nivolumab then ipilimumab (arm A) or the reverse (arm B). The sequences come from tumor tissue (inferred from file names), collected from a patient given nivolumab and ipilimumab in sequence. These receptors were taken from a human donor with melanoma.

The chain joins TRBV30 to TRBJ1-4; 7 bases agree with TRBD1. The trim removed 1 base at V and 8 bases at J, leaving 7 bases unmatched. Per the germline V gene, CDR1 is GTSNPN and CDR2 is SVGIG (reference sequence). The CDR3 runs to 14 residues. CDR3 nucleotides: TGTGCCTGGAGTGGGACAGGCCCTTTCGAAAAACTGTTTTTT. Translation: CAWSGTGPFEKLFF.

This clone was recorded a few times. The genes are TRBV7-6 and TRBJ2-3, with TRBD2 identical over 8 bases. Germline CDR1 is SGHVS and CDR2 is FNYEAQ. The CDR3 runs to 18 residues. With 1 base clipped from V and 0 bases from J, the junction kept 9 bases outside the gene matches. CDR3 loop: CASSLVGRSGMSTDTQYF. The DNA of the CDR3 is TGTGCCAGCAGCTTAGTAGGGCGTAGCGGGATGAGCACAGATACGCAGTATTTT.

The V call is TRBV6-8, the J call TRBJ2-7, with D possibly matching TRBD2 (6 bases). In germline, CDR1 is MNHGY, CDR2 SAAAGT. The CDR3 runs to 16 residues. Trimming took off 0 bases at V and 0 bases at J, with 12 bases between the two ends. The CDR3 DNA follows: TGTGCCAGCAGTTACTCGCGGGACGGCCGCTCCTACGAGCAGTACTTC. Amino acid sequence: CASSYSRDGRSYEQYF.

This clone turned up a few times. V and J are TRBV7-2 and TRBJ1-1; unclear D gene. The germline V gene encodes CDR1 SGHTA and CDR2 FQGNSA. The CDR3 extends over 13 amino acids. Trimming took off 3 bases at V and 3 bases at J, with 8 bases between the two ends. CDR3 nucleotides: TGTGCCAGCAGCTTTAGCCAGTACACTGAAGCTTTCTTT. Protein: CASSFSQYTEAFF.

The rearrangement uses TRBV29-1 and TRBJ2-5; D possibly corresponds to TRBD2 (6 bases). Trimming left V 3 bases short and J 7 bases short, with 12 bases between. Per the germline V gene, CDR1 is SQVTM and CDR2 is ANQGSEA. CDR3 length equals 12 residues. The CDR3 sequence is CSVEGQGGTQYF. Written as DNA, the CDR3 is TGCAGCGTTGAGGGGCAGGGAGGGACCCAGTACTTC. The complete variable domain, with remaining parts taken from reference TRBV29-1 and TRBJ2-5, reads SAVISQKPSRDICQRGTSLTIQCQVDSQVTMMFWYRQQPGQSLTLIATANQGSEATYESGFVIDKFPISRPNLTFSTLTVSNMSPEDSSIYLCSVEGQGGTQYFGPGTRLLVL.

A few counts support this clone. The chain recombines TRBV6-8 with TRBJ2-1; D is unclear. This CDR3 has 12 amino acids. Germline assignment: CDR1 MNHGY and CDR2 SAAAGT. Trimming removed 8 bases from V and 4 bases from J, with 9 bases in between. CDR3 region: CASRTVYNEQFF. In nucleotides, the CDR3 is TGTGCCAGCCGAACGGTATACAATGAGCAGTTCTTC.

This chain joins TRBV19 and TRBJ1-5; no clear D gene. The V end lost 3 bases, the J end lost 8 bases, and 26 bases lay between the germline ends. This CDR3 is 18 amino acids long. CDR1 and CDR2 from the germline V gene are LNHDA and SQIVND (reference sequence). CDR3 residues: CASSMDPISESFNKPQHF. As DNA, the CDR3 is TGTGCCAGTAGTATGGATCCAATTAGTGAGTCCTTTAATAAGCCCCAGCATTTT.

This clone was found a few times. The chain uses TRBV7-4 and TRBJ2-7; no clear D gene. This CDR3 has 13 residues. From germline, CDR1 is SGHVT and CDR2 SQSDAQ. Trimming took off 5 bases at V and 1 base at J, with 9 bases between the two ends. CDR3 region: CASSPQKSYEQYF. The CDR3 DNA sequence: TGTGCCAGCAGCCCTCAGAAGTCCTACGAGCAGTACTTC.

This chain joins TRBV5-1 and TRBJ1-6, with 7 nucleotides matching TRBD1. This CDR3 spans 16 amino acids. Germline CDR1 and CDR2: SGHRS and YFSETQ. J lost 8 bases, V lost 0 bases, and 8 bases had no gene match. The CDR3 sequence is CASSLAGQGGDSPLHF. In nucleotides, the CDR3 is TGCGCCAGCAGCTTGGCCGGGCAGGGGGGAGATTCACCCCTCCACTTT.

CDR3 amino acids: CAWSAQRAEQYF. CDR3 in DNA: TGTGCCTGGAGTGCTCAGCGTGCCGAGCAGTACTTC. V usage is TRBV30 and J usage is TRBJ2-7; D gene uncertain. V gave up 1 base and J gave up 6 bases, with 10 bases separating them. The CDR3 length is 12 residues. Germline V gene data show CDR1 as GTSNPN and CDR2 as SVGIG (reference sequence).

This clone has just one count. This chain uses TRBV19 with TRBJ1-2; no firm D call. The ends were cut back, 8 bases at V and 8 bases at J, with 15 bases in the middle. This CDR3 is built from 12 residues. Germline CDR1 reads LNHDA; CDR2 reads SQIVND (reference sequence). The CDR3 DNA is TGTGCCAGTCGTAAGGGAGAGGCGGGCTACACCTTC. This encodes CASRKGEAGYTF.

This clone was counted between two and nine times. The rearrangement links TRBV9 to TRBJ2-7; 7 nucleotides agree with TRBD1. With 5 bases clipped from V and 3 bases from J, the junction kept 17 bases outside the gene matches. The CDR3 totals 17 residues. The V gene's germline CDR1 is SGDLS and CDR2 YYNGEE. The CDR3 DNA is TGTGCCAGCAGTGAAGCGCTTCCTGGGCCAGGGGGCTACGAGCAGTACTTC. It translates to CASSEALPGPGGYEQYF. Full variable domain (outside the CDR3, taken from reference TRBV9 and TRBJ2-7): DSGVTQTPKHLITATGQRVTLRCSPRSGDLSVYWYQQSLDQGLQFLIQYYNGEERAKGNILERFSAQQFPDLHSELNLSSLELGDSALYFCASSEALPGPGGYEQYFGPGTRLTVT.

This clone was observed a few times. The J gene is TRBJ1-5, the V gene TRBV16; the match to TRBD1 covers 7 bases. The V segment lost 4 bases and the J segment 6 bases; nucleotides outside the gene matches: 9. Looked up from germline, CDR1 is KGHSY and CDR2 is FQNENV. The CDR3 covers 15 residues. The CDR3 loop reads CASSRGTVRRQPQHF. The CDR3 nucleotides are TGTGCCAGCAGCCGCGGGACAGTACGGCGTCAGCCCCAGCATTTT.

The table lists this clone with a few counts. V is TRBV10-2 and J is TRBJ1-2; D is ambiguous. Looked up from germline, CDR1 is WSHSY and CDR2 is SAAADI. The germline V and J ends were trimmed by 8 bases and 3 bases, with 10 bases remaining between them. The CDR3 extends over 12 amino acids. Written as DNA, the CDR3 is TGCGCCAGCCTCACAGATGACTATGGCTACACCTTC. As protein: CASLTDDYGYTF.

This clone was seen a few times. The chain recombines TRBV11-3 with TRBJ2-1; TRBD2 agrees at 11 bases. V shed 1 base, J shed 8 bases, and the junction held 4 bases outside the gene matches. The CDR3 runs 15 residues. Looked up from germline, CDR1 is SGHNT and CDR2 is YENEEA. DNA of the CDR3: TGTGCCAGCAGCTTAGTAGCGGGAGGGCCACATGAGCAGTTCTTC. This gives the protein CASSLVAGGPHEQFF.

This clone was recorded many times. This chain uses TRBV7-5 with TRBJ1-1; the D call of TRBD1 is as the table states it, not checked on the DNA. TRBV7-5 is assigned pseudogene status. This CDR3 is built from 14 residues. The CDR3 sequence is CASSPDRDLWRAFF. In nucleotides, the CDR3 is TGTGCCAGCAGCCCGGACAGGGACCTATGGAGAGCTTTCTTT.

The J gene is TRBJ1-4, the V gene TRBV29-1, with D perhaps matching TRBD1 (5 bases). V was clipped by 7 bases and J by 4 bases, with 13 bases between them. This CDR3 spans 13 amino acids. Germline V gene sequence: CDR1 SQVTM, CDR2 ANQGSEA. The CDR3: CSAVGGGNEKLFF. For the CDR3, the DNA is TGCAGCGCAGTCGGGGGGGGTAATGAAAAACTGTTTTTT.

The sample holds many counts of this clone. The chain carries TRBV4-1 and TRBJ2-5, with D uncertain. CDR3 length: 14 residues. V dropped 0 bases and J dropped 3 bases, with 8 bases sitting between them. Germline V gene lookup returns CDR1 MGHRA and CDR2 YSYEKL. CDR3 in DNA: TGCGCCAGCAGCCAAGATAGGCCAAAAGAGACCCAGTACTTC. Its translation is CASSQDRPKETQYF.

In its sample, this clone was seen a few times. This rearrangement joins TRBV28 to TRBJ1-5; D remains ambiguous. V lost 5 bases, J lost 2 bases, and 13 bases lay in between. Germline CDR1 is MDHEN and CDR2 is SYDVKM. The CDR3 is 15 amino acids. The CDR3 nucleotides read TGTGCCAGCAGTCTCGCGGACTTAGGCAATCAGCCCCAGCATTTT. It encodes CASSLADLGNQPQHF.

The V call is TRBV28, the J call TRBJ2-3; 7 bases agree with TRBD2. This CDR3 comprises 14 residues. Germline V gene lookup returns CDR1 MDHEN and CDR2 SYDVKM. Trimming removed 3 bases from V and 3 bases from J; junction bases left unmatched: 3. The CDR3 DNA reads TGTGCCAGCAGTTTGGCGGGAGCAACAGATACGCAGTATTTT. Its protein product is CASSLAGATDTQYF.

The chain couples TRBV25-1 to TRBJ2-2, with 9 bases lining up with TRBD1. Trimming at V came to 1 base and at J to 3 bases, leaving 6 bases not matched to a gene. The CDR3 loop spans 17 amino acids. The V gene's germline CDR1 is MGHDK and CDR2 SYGVNS. CDR3 nucleotides: TGTGCCAGCAGTGAATCGGGACAGGGTGGATACACCGGGGAGCTGTTTTTT. Its protein product is CASSESGQGGYTGELFF.

The chain carries TRBV5-1 and TRBJ1-1; 7 bases agree with TRBD1. The CDR3 consists of 14 residues. Germline CDR1 reads SGHRS; CDR2 reads YFSETQ. V trimming: 5 bases; J trimming: 1 base; junction bases outside the gene matches: 5. The CDR3 DNA is TGCGCCAGCAGTAACACAGGGGAGAACACTGAAGCTTTCTTT. It encodes CASSNTGENTEAFF.

J is TRBJ1-1 and V is TRBV19; D is uncertain. The CDR3 consists of 13 residues. Between the trimmed V and J ends, which lost 3 bases and 5 bases, there was a span of 10 bases. CDR1 and CDR2 (germline): LNHDA, SQIVND (reference sequence). CDR3 DNA: TGTGCCAGTAGTATTGGAGGGCCAACTGAAGCTTTCTTT. The encoded protein is CASSIGGPTEAFF.